The text below deals with one TCR beta chain. The data were obtained in a study of T cell responses to AZD1222 COVID-19 vaccine. Trimming cost V 4 bases and J 1 base, with 4 bases left between them. In germline, CDR1 is SQVTM, CDR2 ANQGSEA. The CDR3 is 11 amino acids. The table came from immunoSEQ multiplex PCR; TCRdb's copy has only in-frame clones and leaves some out. The sample consists of 100,000 to 150,000 clones, 75% to 85% of them appearing once. The chain employs TRBV29-1 and TRBJ1-1; the D is unclear. This sequence was found in an adult who received the AZD1222 COVID-19 vaccine. The sample in question was peripheral blood, obtained 28 days after the second AZD1222 dose. The CDR3 reads CSVAANTEAFF. In DNA form, the CDR3 reads TGCAGCGTTGCCGCGAACACTGAAGCTTTCTTT.